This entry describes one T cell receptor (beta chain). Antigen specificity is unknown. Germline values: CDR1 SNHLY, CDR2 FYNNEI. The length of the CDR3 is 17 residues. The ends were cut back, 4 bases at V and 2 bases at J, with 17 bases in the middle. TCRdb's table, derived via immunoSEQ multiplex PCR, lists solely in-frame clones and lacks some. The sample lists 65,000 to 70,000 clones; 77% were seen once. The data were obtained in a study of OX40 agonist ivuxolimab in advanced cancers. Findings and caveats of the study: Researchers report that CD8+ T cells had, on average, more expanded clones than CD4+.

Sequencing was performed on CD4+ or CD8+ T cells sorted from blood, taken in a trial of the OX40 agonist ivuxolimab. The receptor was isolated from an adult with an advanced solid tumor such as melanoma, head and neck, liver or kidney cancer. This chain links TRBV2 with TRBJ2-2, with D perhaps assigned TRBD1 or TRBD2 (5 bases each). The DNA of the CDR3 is TGTGCCAGCAGTGGAGCTACCGGGACCAACAACACCGGGGAGCTGTTTTTT. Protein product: CASSGATGTNNTGELFF.